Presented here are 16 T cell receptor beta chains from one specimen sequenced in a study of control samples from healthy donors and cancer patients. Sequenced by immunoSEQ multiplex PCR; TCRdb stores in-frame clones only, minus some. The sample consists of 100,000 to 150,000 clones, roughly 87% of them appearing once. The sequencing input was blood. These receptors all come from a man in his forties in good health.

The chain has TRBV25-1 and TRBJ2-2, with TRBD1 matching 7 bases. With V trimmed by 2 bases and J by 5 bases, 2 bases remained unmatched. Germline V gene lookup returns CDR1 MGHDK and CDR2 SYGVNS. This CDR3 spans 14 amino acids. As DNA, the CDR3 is TGTGCCAGCAGTGAAACAGGGGAGACCGGGGAGCTGTTTTTT. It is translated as CASSETGETGELFF.

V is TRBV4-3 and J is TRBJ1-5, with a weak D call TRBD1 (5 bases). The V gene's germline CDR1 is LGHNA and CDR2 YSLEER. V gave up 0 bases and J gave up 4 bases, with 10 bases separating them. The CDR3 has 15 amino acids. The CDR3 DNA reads TGCGCCAGCAGCCAAGATGCCCAGGGTAATCAGCCCCAGCATTTT. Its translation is CASSQDAQGNQPQHF.

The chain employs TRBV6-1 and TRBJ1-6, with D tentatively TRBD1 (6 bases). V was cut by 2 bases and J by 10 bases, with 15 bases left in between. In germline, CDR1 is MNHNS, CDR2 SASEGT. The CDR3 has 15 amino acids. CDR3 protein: CASSEFSQGRSPLHF. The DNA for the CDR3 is TGTGCCAGCAGTGAATTTTCCCAGGGGCGGTCACCCCTCCACTTT.

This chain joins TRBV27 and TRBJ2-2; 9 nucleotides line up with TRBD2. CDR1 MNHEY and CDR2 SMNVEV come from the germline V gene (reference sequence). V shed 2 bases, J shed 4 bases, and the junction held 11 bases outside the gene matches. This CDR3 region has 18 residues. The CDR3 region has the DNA TGTGCCAGCAGTTTACCGGCCGGGGCGGGGGGGCGCACCGGGGAGCTGTTTTTT. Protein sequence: CASSLPAGAGGRTGELFF.

The CDR3 DNA sequence: TGTGCCAGCAGTAAACCCGGGACTAGCTTCTACGAGCAGTACTTC. Residues: CASSKPGTSFYEQYF. The V gene is TRBV6-5, the J gene TRBJ2-7; 9 positions agree with TRBD2. The V gene's germline CDR1 is MNHEY and CDR2 SVGAGI. V gave up 5 bases and J gave up 3 bases; unmatched junction bases: 8. The CDR3 consists of 15 residues.

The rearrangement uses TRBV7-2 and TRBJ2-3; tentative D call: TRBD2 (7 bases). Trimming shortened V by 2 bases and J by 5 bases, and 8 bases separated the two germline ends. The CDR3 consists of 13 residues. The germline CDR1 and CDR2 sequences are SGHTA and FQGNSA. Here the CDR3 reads CASSLRGGDTQYF. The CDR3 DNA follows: TGTGCCAGCAGCTTAAGGGGGGGAGATACGCAGTATTTT.

The DNA for the CDR3 is TGTGCCACCAGTGTTGGGGGGGACAGGGCTTTATACGAGCAGTACTTC. Residues: CATSVGGDRALYEQYF. The V gene is TRBV24-1, the J gene TRBJ2-7; TRBD1 agrees at 9 bases. V lost 5 bases, J lost 4 bases, and 11 bases stayed unmatched. The CDR3 runs 16 residues. Germline V gene sequence: CDR1 KGHDR, CDR2 SFDVKD.

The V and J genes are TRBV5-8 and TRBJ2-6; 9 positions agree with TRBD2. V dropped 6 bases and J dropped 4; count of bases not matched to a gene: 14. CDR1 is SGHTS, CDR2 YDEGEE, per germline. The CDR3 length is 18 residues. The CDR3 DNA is TGTGCCAGCACCCTCCCGGACAGCGGGGGGCCGGGGGCCAACGTCCTGACTTTC. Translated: CASTLPDSGGPGANVLTF.

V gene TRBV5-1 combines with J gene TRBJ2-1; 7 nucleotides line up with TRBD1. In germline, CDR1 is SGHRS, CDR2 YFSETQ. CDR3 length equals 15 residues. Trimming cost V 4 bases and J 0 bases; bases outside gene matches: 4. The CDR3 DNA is TGCGCCAGCAGCAGGGACAGAAGCTCCTACAATGAGCAGTTCTTC. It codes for CASSRDRSSYNEQFF.

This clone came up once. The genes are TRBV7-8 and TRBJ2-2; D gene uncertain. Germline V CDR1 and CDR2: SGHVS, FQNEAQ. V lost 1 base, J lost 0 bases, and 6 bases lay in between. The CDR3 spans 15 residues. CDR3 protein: CASSLVQSNTGELFF. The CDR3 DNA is TGTGCCAGCAGCTTAGTACAGTCGAACACCGGGGAGCTGTTTTTT.

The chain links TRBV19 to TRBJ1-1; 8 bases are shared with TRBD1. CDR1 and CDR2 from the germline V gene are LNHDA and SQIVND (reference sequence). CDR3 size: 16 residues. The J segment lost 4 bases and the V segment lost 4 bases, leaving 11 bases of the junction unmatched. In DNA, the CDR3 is TGTGCCAGTAGTAGCCCCCCAGGGGGCGTTGCCACTGAAGCTTTCTTT. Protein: CASSSPPGGVATEAFF.

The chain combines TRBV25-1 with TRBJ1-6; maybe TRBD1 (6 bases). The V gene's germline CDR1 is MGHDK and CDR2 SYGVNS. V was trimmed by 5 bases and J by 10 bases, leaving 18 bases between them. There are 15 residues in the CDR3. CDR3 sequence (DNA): TGTGCCAGCAGTAACACGGGACAAGAGTACTCACCCCTCCACTTT. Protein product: CASSNTGQEYSPLHF.

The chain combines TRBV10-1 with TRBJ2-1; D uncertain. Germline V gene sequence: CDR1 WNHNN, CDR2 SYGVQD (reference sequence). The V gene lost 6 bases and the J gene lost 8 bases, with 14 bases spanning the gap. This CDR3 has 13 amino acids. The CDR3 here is CASSGPPLDEQFF. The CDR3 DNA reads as TGCGCCAGCAGCGGCCCGCCGCTGGATGAGCAGTTCTTC.

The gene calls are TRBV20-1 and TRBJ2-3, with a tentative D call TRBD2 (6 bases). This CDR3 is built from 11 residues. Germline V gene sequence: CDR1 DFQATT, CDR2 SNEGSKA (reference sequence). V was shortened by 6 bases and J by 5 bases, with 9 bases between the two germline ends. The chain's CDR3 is CSAGGGDTQYF. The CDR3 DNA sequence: TGCAGTGCCGGGGGAGGAGATACGCAGTATTTT.

CDR3 in amino acids: CATSVTGAGEQFF. In DNA, the CDR3 is TGTGCCACCAGTGTCACGGGGGCCGGTGAGCAGTTCTTC. The chain is built from TRBV24-1 and TRBJ2-1; either TRBD1 or TRBD2 may fit D (6 bases each). Trimming left V 5 bases short and J 9 bases short, with 13 bases between. CDR1 and CDR2 (germline): KGHDR, SFDVKD. This CDR3 spans 13 amino acids.

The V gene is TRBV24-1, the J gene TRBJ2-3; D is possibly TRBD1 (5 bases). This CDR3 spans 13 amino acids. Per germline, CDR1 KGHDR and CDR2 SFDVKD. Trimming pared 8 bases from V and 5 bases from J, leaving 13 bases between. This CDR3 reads CATKAQAEDTQYF. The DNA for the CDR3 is TGTGCCACCAAGGCACAGGCGGAAGATACGCAGTATTTT.